The clone carrying this T cell receptor (beta chain) has more than one count but fewer than ten. Its antigen remains unknown. The sample belongs to a study of cytomegalovirus exposure and HLA in healthy donors. General study points: The authors enumerated over 150 TCR beta chains as linked to cytomegalovirus. A link between a missense DCLRE1C variant and TCR beta V- and J-gene trimming emerged from a later analysis. It was reportedly the case that the classifier diagnosed cytomegalovirus status with high specificity and sensitivity.

PCR amplification relied on 60 Vbeta primers (plus 13 Jbeta primers). The repertoire was sequenced with immunoSEQ multiplex PCR; TCRdb's copy has only in-frame clones and lacks some. The sample has 200,000 to 250,000 clones, more than 60% seen once. The CDR3 extends over 15 amino acids. Germline CDR1 LNHDA, CDR2 SQIVND (reference sequence). V shed 5 bases and J shed 3 bases, with 16 bases lying between them. J is TRBJ1-1 and V is TRBV19; D unclear. The receptor's source is a woman aged 60-70 years in good health and CMV-seropositive. Sequences were obtained from PBMCs. This CDR3 is CASSPRSGMHTEAFF. In DNA, the CDR3 is TGTGCCAGTAGTCCGCGTTCGGGGATGCACACTGAAGCTTTCTTT.